This TCR beta chain was sequenced for a study of T cell responses to AZD1222 COVID-19 vaccine. General study points: Repertoires in all cases were sampled only once the peak T cell response had passed.

Remarks on this clone: Antigen specificity is unknown.

Here immunoSEQ multiplex PCR was the method, and the copy in TCRdb shows in-frame clones only, minus some. This table has about 90,000 clones, around 86% appearing once. This clonotype originated in an adult in good health. Here the sequenced sample was peripheral blood, taken on day 0 of AZD1222 vaccination.

CDR3 sequence reads: CASSLWQGASGELFF. For the CDR3, the DNA is TGTGCCAGCAGTTTATGGCAGGGGGCATCCGGGGAGCTGTTTTTT. The chain links TRBV28 to TRBJ2-2, with 8 bases lining up with TRBD1. The CDR3 extends over 15 amino acids. Germline V gives CDR1 MDHEN, CDR2 SYDVKM. V lost 0 bases and J lost 6; bases outside the gene matches: 3.